This entry features one T cell receptor (beta chain) sequence. The antigen is not known. Clones were read by immunoSEQ multiplex PCR, and TCRdb kept only the in-frame ones, dropping some. The table has 21,000 or so clones, around 74% seen once; the top ten hold about 39%. The sample originates from a study of vaccination effects on CD4 cells after COVID-19. ViraFEST used viral peptide pools to expand antigen-specific CD4+ T cells before sequencing. It was after more than 8 days of culture that CD4+ T cells were isolated. Infection dated between March and December 2020, before the Alpha, Beta and Delta variants reached the United States. Between the trimmed V and J ends, which lost 2 bases and 8 bases, there was a span of 18 bases. CDR3 length equals 15 residues. Germline CDR1 and CDR2: KGHSH and LQKENI.

The receptor was isolated from a human donor who had a prior SARS-CoV-2 infection. This specimen consisted of CD4+ T cells from PBMCs cultured with a peptide pool, obtained before COVID-19 vaccination. The chain has TRBV18 and TRBJ1-2; D gene unclear. CDR3 region: CASSPSAGQFRGYTF. The CDR3 coding sequence is TGTGCCAGCTCACCATCCGCAGGCCAGTTTAGAGGCTACACCTTC.